The clone carrying this T cell receptor beta chain was seen more than once but under ten times. Its antigen remains unknown. The data are from a study of shared clonotypes between healthy human individuals. Study-level background: Three CD4 naive, three CD4 memory, two CD8 naive and one CD8 memory plate were used per donor. Overall study findings and caveats: Donor clonotype sharing was expected to depend on sequencing depth.

The assay was carried out at the deep level. Sequencing used immunoSEQ multiplex PCR; TCRdb keeps in-frame clones, though not all of them. The data contain 650,000 to 750,000 clones, around 72% of them seen just once; the ten biggest clones take up approximately 1.8%. The length of the CDR3 is 14 residues. V was clipped by 1 base and J by 3 bases; unmatched bases: 0. CDR1 is SGHVS, CDR2 FQNEAQ, per germline. This TCR came from a woman aged 25-40 years in good health. Sequencing was done on a sample of memory CD4+ T cells sorted from blood. Subset of the sample: CD45RA-negative fraction. The J gene is TRBJ2-7, the V gene TRBV7-8, with 10 bases fitting TRBD2. CDR3 DNA sequence: TGTGCCAGCAGCTTAGGACTAGCGGGCTACGAGCAGTACTTC. Protein: CASSLGLAGYEQYF.